Reported below is one TCR beta chain. Its matching antigen is unknown. Primers for the PCR totalled 60 Vbeta and 13 Jbeta. Here immunoSEQ multiplex PCR was the method, and the copy in TCRdb shows in-frame clones only, minus some. The repertoire holds 150,000 or so clones, with around 79% as singletons. Germline CDR1 reads KGHSH; CDR2 reads LQKENI. This CDR3 is 14 amino acids long. Trimming pared 0 bases from V and 10 bases from J, leaving 15 bases between. This record belongs to a study of cytomegalovirus exposure and HLA in healthy donors. Study observations and caveats: Analysis was performed later, and it showed HLA-associated TCR beta chains to be more clonally expanded than equally common others.

The clonotype originates from a man younger than 35 in good health and CMV-seronegative. The chain carries TRBV18 and TRBJ1-2; D ambiguous. Sequenced input: PBMCs. CDR3 coding DNA: TGTGCCAGCTCACCACCTTCTCAGGCGTACACCTACACCTTC. It yields the protein CASSPPSQAYTYTF.